This is a list of T cell receptor beta chains from one sample in a study of beta chain features in type 1 diabetes. Produced via immunoSEQ multiplex PCR; TCRdb's table is partial and in-frame only. The data show about 900,000 clones, 17% seen once. Material: naive CD4+ T cells from blood. The receptor source for this set is a woman younger than 35 in good health. CDR3s include the opening cysteine and the closing phenylalanine or tryptophan. A D gene is named only where the DNA matches it firmly. Clone size is shown for a subset of rows, as once, few, many or a class of expanded clone.

TRBD1 few TRBJ1-2 TRBV4-3 TGCGCCAGCAGCGAACCGGGACAGGAGATCTATGGCTACACCTTC CASSEPGQEIYGYTF
NA few TRBJ1-4 TRBV7-6 TGTGCCAGCAGCTACGGACCCGTGGCGGGTGAAAAACTGTTTTTT CASSYGPVAGEKLFF
NA NA TRBJ2-5 TRBV18 TGTGCCAGCTCACCTCAAGCAGAAGAGACCCAGTACTTC CASSPQAEETQYF
TRBD1 NA TRBJ2-1 TRBV10-3 TGTGCCATCAGTGGACAGGGGGTCTCATACAATGAGCAGTTCTTC CAISGQGVSYNEQFF
NA NA TRBJ1-5 TRBV16 TGTGCCAGCAGCCAATCTTTTTTGTACGGAGATCAGCCCCAGCATTTT CASSQSFLYGDQPQHF
NA NA TRBJ2-2 TRBV7-8 TGTGCCAGCAGCTTACGATGGAGGGATAACACCGGGGAGCTGTTTTTT CASSLRWRDNTGELFF
TRBD2 NA TRBJ2-1 TRBV11-2 TGTGCCAGCAGCTCGACTAGCGGGGCATACAATGAGCAGTTCTTC CASSSTSGAYNEQFF
TRBD2 NA TRBJ2-6 TRBV7-2 TGTGCCAGCAGCTTAGCGGGAGGGCTCTCTGGGGCCAACGTCCTGACTTTC CASSLAGGLSGANVLTF
NA NA TRBJ1-2 TRBV19 TGTGCCAGTAGTATTGAAGAGAAATATGGCTACACCTTC CASSIEEKYGYTF
NA few TRBJ2-2 TRBV29-1 TGCAGCGTAAACACGAACACCGGGGAGCTGTTTTTT CSVNTNTGELFF
NA NA TRBJ2-5 TRBV28 TGTGCCAGCAGTTTTACTAGTGGGACCCAGTACTTC CASSFTSGTQYF
NA NA TRBJ2-3 TRBV7-3 TGTGCCAGCAGCTTAAGCGGCAGAAACACAGATACGCAGTATTTT CASSLSGRNTDTQYF
NA few TRBJ2-2 TRBV2 TGTGCCAGCGCCGTAACCGGGGAGCTGTTTTTT CASAVTGELFF
NA NA TRBJ2-3 TRBV9 TGTGCCAGCAGCGTCTCACAGGACACAGATACGCAGTATTTT CASSVSQDTDTQYF
NA NA TRBJ2-6 TRBV7-9 TGTGCCAGCAGGGGGAGGAGGTCTGGGGCCAACGTCCTGACTTTC CASRGRRSGANVLTF
TRBD1 NA TRBJ2-5 TRBV7-9 TGTGCCAGCAGTGGACAGGGGGCAGATGAGACCCAGTACTTC CASSGQGADETQYF
NA NA TRBJ2-7 TRBV28 TGTGCCAGCAGTTTACTCTACGAGCAGTACTTC CASSLLYEQYF
TRBD1 few TRBJ2-1 TRBV28 TGTGCCAGCAGCCATCAAAGTGGACAGGGGGACAATGAGCAGTTCTTC CASSHQSGQGDNEQFF
TRBD2 few TRBJ2-3 TRBV4-1 TGCGCCAGCAGCCAAGAAGGAGCTAGCGGGAAAAAATTCACAGATACGCAGTATTTT CASSQEGASGKKFTDTQYF
NA NA TRBJ1-2 TRBV19 TGTGCCAGTAGTATCAGGGAATCTTGGTATGGCTACACCTTC CASSIRESWYGYTF
NA few TRBJ2-5 TRBV5-1 TGCGCCAGCAGCTTGGACAGTCAAGAGACCCAGTACTTC CASSLDSQETQYF
NA NA TRBJ2-1 TRBV28 TGTGCCAGCAGTCCGCTCAAGAACCGCTCCTACAATGAGCAGTTCTTC CASSPLKNRSYNEQFF